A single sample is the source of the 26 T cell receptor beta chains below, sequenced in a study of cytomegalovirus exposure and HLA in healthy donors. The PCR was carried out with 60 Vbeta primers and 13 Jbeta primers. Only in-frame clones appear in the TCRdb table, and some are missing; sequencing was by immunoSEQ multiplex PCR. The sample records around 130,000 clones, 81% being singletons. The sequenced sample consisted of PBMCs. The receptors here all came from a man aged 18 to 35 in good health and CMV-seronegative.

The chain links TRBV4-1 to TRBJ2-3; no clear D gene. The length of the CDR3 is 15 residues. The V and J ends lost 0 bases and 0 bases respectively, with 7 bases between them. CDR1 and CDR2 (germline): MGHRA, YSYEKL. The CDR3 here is CASSQESRSTDTQYF. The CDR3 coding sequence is TGCGCCAGCAGCCAAGAGAGCCGCAGCACAGATACGCAGTATTTT.

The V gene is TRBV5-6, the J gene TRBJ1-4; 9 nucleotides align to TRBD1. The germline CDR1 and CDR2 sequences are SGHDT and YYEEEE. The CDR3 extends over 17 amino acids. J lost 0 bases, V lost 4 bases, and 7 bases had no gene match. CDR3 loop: CASSGTGRKATNEKLFF. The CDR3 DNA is TGTGCCAGCAGCGGGACAGGGCGAAAGGCAACTAATGAAAAACTGTTTTTT. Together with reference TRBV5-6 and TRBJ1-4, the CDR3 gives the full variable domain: DAGVTQSPTHLIKTRGQQVTLRCSPKSGHDTVSWYQQALGQGPQFIFQYYEEEERQRGNFPDRFSGHQFPNYSSELNVNALLLGDSALYLCASSGTGRKATNEKLFFGSGTQLSVL.

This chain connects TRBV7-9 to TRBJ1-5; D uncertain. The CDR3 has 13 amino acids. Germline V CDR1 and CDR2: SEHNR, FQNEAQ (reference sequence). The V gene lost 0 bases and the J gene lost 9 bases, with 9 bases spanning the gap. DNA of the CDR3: TGTGCCAGCAGCTTAGCACCATCCGGGCCCCAGCATTTT. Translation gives CASSLAPSGPQHF.

The CDR3 reads CASSSTGRGNNEQFF. DNA for the CDR3: TGTGCCAGCAGCTCGACAGGTCGGGGAAACAATGAGCAGTTCTTC. The chain is built from TRBV11-3 and TRBJ2-1; TRBD1 is a possible D gene (6 bases). Germline values: CDR1 SGHNT, CDR2 YENEEA. CDR3 length: 15 residues. V was cut by 4 bases and J by 5 bases, with 15 bases left in between.

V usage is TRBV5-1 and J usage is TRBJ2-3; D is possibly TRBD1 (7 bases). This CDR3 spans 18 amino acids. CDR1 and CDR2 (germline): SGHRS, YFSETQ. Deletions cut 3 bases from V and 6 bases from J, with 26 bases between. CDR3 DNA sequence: TGCGCCAGCAGCTGGGGAGCATCCGGAGCAGGGGGGAAGGATACGCAGTATTTT. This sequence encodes CASSWGASGAGGKDTQYF. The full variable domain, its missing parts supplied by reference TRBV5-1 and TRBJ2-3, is KAGVTQTPRYLIKTRGQQVTLSCSPISGHRSVSWYQQTPGQGLQFLFEYFSETQRNKGNFPGRFSGRQFSNSRSEMNVSTLELGDSALYLCASSWGASGAGGKDTQYFGPGTRLTVL.

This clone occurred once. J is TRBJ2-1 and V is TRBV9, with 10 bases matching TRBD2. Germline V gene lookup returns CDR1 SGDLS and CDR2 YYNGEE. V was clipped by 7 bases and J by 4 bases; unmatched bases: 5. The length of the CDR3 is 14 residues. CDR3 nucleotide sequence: TGTGCCAGCGGGCTAGCGGGGGAATACAATGAGCAGTTCTTC. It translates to CASGLAGEYNEQFF.

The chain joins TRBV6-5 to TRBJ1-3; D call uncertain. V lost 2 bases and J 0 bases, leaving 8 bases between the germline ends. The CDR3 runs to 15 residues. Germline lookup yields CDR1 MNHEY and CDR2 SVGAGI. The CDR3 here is CASSYEGLSGNTIYF. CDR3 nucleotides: TGTGCCAGCAGTTACGAGGGCCTCTCTGGAAACACCATATATTTT.

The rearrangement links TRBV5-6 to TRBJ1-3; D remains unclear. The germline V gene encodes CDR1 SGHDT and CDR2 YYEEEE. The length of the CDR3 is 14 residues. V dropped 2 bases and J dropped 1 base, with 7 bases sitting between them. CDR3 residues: CASSFYRSGNTIYF. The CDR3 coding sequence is TGTGCCAGCAGCTTCTATCGTTCTGGAAACACCATATATTTT.

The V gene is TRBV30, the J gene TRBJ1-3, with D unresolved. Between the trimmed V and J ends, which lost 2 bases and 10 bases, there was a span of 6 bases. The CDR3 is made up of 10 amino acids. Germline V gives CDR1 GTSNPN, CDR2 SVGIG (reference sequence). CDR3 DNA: TGTGCCTGGAGTTCGAGTACCATATATTTT. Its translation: CAWSSSTIYF.

The CDR3 coding sequence is TGTGCCAGCAGTGACCTAGCGGGGAGCACAGATACGCAGTATTTT. This encodes CASSDLAGSTDTQYF. This chain joins TRBV2 and TRBJ2-3; 9 bases agree with TRBD2. The CDR3 totals 15 residues. The germline CDR1 and CDR2 sequences are SNHLY and FYNNEI. J was trimmed by 0 bases and V by 3 bases; bases with no gene match: 1.

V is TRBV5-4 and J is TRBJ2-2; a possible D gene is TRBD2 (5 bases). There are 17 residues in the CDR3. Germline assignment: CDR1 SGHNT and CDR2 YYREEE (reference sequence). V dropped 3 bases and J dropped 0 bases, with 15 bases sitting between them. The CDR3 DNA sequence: TGTGCCAGCAGCTCGGAAGGACTTCGCGCGAACACCGGGGAGCTGTTTTTT. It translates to CASSSEGLRANTGELFF.

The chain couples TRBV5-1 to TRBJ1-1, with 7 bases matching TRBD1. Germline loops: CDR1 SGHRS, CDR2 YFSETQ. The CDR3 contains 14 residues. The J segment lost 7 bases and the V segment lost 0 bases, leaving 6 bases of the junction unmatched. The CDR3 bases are TGCGCCAGCAGCTTGGGTGGGACAGAAATTGAAGCTTTCTTT. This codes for CASSLGGTEIEAFF.

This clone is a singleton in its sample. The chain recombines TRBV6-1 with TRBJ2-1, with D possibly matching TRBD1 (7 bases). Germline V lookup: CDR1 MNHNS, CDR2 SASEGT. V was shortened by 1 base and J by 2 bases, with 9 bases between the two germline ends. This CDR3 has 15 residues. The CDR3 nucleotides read TGTGCCAGCAGTGAAGGGAGGGGGCCCTACAATGAGCAGTTCTTC. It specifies CASSEGRGPYNEQFF.

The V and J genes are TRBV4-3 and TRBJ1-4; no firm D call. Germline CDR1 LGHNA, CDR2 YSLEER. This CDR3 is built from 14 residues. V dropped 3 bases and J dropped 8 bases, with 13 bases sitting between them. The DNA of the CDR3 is TGCGCCAGCAGCCAGGAGGCGAGAGGGGAAAAACTGTTTTTT. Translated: CASSQEARGEKLFF.

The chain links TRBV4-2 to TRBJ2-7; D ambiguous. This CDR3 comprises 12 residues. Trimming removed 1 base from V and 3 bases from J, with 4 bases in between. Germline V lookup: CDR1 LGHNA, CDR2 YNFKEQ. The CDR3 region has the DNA TGTGCCAGCAGCCAAGTCAGCTACGAGCAGTACTTC. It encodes CASSQVSYEQYF.

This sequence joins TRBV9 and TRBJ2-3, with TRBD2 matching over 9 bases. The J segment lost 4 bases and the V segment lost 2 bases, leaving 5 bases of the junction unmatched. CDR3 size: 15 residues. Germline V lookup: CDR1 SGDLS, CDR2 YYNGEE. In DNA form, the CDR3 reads TGTGCCAGCAGCGTTAGCGGGGGCCCGCCAGATACGCAGTATTTT. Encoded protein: CASSVSGGPPDTQYF.

This CDR3 is CASSADRNGYGYTF. The CDR3 nucleotides are TGCGCCAGCAGCGCCGACAGGAATGGCTATGGCTACACCTTC. The rearrangement uses TRBV5-1 and TRBJ1-2; TRBD1 is a possible D gene (6 bases). The germline V gene has CDR1 SGHRS and CDR2 YFSETQ. V lost 4 bases and J 4 bases, leaving 14 bases between the germline ends. This CDR3 has 14 residues.

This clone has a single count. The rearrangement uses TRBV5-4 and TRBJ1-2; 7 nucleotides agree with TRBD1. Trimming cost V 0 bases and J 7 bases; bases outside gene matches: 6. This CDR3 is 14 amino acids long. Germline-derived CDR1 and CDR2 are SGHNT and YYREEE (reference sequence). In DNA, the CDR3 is TGTGCCAGCAGCTTGGACAGGGGTTTAATTGGCTACACCTTC. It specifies CASSLDRGLIGYTF.

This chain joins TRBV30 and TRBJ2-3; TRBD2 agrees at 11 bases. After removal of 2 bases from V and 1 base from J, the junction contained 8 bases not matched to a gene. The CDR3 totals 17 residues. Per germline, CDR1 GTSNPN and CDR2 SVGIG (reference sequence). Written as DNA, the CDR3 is TGTGCCTGGAGTCCAGGGCTAGCGGGGGGCCGCACAGATACGCAGTATTTT. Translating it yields CAWSPGLAGGRTDTQYF.

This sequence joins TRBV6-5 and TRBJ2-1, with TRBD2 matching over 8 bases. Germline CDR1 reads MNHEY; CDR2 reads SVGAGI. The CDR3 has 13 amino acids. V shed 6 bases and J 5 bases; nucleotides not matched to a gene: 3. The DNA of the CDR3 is TGTGCCAGCAGCCAGCGGGGGAACAATGAGCAGTTCTTC. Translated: CASSQRGNNEQFF.

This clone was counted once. In DNA, the CDR3 is TGTGCCAGCAGTTTCGCCGGACAGGGAGGCAATCAGCCCCAGCATTTT. This sequence encodes CASSFAGQGGNQPQHF. This chain connects TRBV27 to TRBJ1-5; 8 positions match TRBD1. V shed 3 bases and J 2 bases; nucleotides not matched to a gene: 6. Germline lookup yields CDR1 MNHEY and CDR2 SMNVEV (reference sequence). The CDR3 runs 16 residues.

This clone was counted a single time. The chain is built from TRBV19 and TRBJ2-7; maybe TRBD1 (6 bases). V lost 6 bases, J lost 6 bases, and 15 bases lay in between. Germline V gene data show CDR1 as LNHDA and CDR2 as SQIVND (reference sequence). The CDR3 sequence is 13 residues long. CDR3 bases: TGTGCCAGTAGGCCCGACAGGTTGGGCGAGCAGTACTTC. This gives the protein CASRPDRLGEQYF.

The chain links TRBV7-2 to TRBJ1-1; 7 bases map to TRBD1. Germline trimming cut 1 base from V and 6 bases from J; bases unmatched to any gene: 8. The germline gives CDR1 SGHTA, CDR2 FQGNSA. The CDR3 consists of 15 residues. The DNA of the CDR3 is TGTGCCAGCAGCTTAGTAGACAGGGAACTACCTGAAGCTTTCTTT. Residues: CASSLVDRELPEAFF.

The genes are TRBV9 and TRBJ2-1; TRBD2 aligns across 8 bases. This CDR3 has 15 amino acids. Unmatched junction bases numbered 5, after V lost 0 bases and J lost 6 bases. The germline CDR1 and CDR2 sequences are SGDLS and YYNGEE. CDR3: CASSVGRGGTNEQFF. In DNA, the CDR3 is TGTGCCAGCAGCGTAGGTCGGGGGGGAACCAATGAGCAGTTCTTC.

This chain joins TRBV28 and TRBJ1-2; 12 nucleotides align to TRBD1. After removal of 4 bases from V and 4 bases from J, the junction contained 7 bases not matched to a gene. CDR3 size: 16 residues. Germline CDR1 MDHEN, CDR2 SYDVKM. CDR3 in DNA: TGTGCCAGCAGTTCGGGACAGGGGGCTGAGTCCTATGGCTACACCTTC. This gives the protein CASSSGQGAESYGYTF.

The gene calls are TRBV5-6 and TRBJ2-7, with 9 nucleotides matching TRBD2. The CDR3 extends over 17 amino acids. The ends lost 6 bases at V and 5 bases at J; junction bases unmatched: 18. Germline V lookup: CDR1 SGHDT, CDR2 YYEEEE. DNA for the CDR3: TGTGCCAGCACCCACCCTAGCGGGGAAGAGTTAATCCACGAGCAGTACTTC. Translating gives CASTHPSGEELIHEQYF.